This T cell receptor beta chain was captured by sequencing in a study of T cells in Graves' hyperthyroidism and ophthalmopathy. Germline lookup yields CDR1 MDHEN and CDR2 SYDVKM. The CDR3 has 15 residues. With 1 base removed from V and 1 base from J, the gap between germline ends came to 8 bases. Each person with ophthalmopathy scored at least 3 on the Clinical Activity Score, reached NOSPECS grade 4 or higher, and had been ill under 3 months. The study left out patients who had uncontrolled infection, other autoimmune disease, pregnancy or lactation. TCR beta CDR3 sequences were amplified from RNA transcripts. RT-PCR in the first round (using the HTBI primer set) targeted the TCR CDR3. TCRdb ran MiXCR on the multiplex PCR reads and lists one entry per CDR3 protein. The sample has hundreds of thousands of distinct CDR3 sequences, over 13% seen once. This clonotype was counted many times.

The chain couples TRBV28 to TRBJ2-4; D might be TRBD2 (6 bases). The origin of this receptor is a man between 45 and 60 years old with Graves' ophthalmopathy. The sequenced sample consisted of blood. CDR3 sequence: CASSLFRGAKNIQYF. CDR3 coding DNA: TGTGCCAGCAGTTTATTTCGGGGGGCCAAAAACATTCAGTACTTC.